This T cell receptor beta chain appears in the sequencing data of a study of T cells in Graves' hyperthyroidism and ophthalmopathy. Hyperthyroidism was newly diagnosed in patients aged 18 to 65 (duration under 2 months). Diagnosis rested on symptoms, serum thyroxine and TRAb, thyroid ultrasound, and orbital computed tomography. PBMCs stemmed from under 11 ml fresh peripheral blood. RNA transcripts yielded amplified TCR beta CDR3 regions. HTBI primers drove first-round RT-PCR of the TCR CDR3. TCRdb reprocessed the multiplex PCR reads via MiXCR and lists one record per CDR3 protein. The sample has 200,000 to 250,000 distinct CDR3 sequences, 17% seen once. Germline CDR1 reads DFQATT; CDR2 reads SNEGSKA (reference sequence). The CDR3 contains 15 residues. In regard to this clonotype: One junction end does not reproduce the germline sequence, and a read error may be involved.

This clonotype was obtained from a middle-aged man with Graves' hyperthyroidism. V gene TRBV20-1 combines with J gene TRBJ1-4; TRBD1 matches 12 bases. Sequencing used blood. The CDR3 DNA sequence: TGCAGTGCTAAGGGGACAGGGGGCGTTAATGAAAAACTGGTTTTT. Translating gives CSAKGTGGVNEKLVF.